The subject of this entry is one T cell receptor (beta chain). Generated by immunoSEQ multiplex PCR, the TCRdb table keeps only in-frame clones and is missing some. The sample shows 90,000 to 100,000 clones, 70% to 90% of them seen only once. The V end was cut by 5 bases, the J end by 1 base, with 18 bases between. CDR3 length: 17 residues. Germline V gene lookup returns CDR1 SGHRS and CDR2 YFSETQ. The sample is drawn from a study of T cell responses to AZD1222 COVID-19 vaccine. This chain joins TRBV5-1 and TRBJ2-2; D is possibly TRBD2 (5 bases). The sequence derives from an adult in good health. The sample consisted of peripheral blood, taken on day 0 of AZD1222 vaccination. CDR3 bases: TGCGCCAGCAGAACACCCCTCGAGGGAATGAACACCGGGGAGCTGTTTTTT. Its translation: CASRTPLEGMNTGELFF.